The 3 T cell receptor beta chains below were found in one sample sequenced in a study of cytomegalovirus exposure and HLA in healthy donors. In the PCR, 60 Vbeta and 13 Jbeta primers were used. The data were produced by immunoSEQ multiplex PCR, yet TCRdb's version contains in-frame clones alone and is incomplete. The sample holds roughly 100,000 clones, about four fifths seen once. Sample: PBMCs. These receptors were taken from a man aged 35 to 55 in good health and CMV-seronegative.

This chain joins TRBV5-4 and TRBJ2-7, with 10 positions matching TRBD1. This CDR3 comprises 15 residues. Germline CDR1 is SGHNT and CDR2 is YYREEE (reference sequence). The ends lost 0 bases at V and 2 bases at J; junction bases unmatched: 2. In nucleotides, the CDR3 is TGTGCCAGCAGCTTGGGGGGACAGGGGACCTACGAGCAGTACTTC. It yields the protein CASSLGGQGTYEQYF.

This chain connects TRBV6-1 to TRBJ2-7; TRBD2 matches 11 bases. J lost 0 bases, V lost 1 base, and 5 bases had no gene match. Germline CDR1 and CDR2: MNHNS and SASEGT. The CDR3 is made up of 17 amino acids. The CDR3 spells CASSEDLGLAASYEQYF. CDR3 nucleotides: TGTGCCAGCAGTGAAGATCTGGGACTAGCGGCCTCCTACGAGCAGTACTTC.

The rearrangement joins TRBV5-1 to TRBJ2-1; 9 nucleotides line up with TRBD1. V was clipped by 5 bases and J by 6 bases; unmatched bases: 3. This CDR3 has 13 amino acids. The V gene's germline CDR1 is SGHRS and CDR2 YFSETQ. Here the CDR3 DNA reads TGCGCCAGCAGACAGGGACAGGGCAATGAGCAGTTCTTC. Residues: CASRQGQGNEQFF.